This T cell receptor beta chain originates from a study of T cell responses to AZD1222 COVID-19 vaccine. Study-wide context: Pooled together were second doses at about 4 or about 12 weeks. The study's findings and limits: Close to half of spike-specific TCRs reportedly recognize unmutated variant regions. After two AZD1222 doses, spike-specific TCR breadth and depth rose versus day 0. White British ancestry dominated among donors, who included more females, and clonal diversity was possibly underestimated.

The method was immunoSEQ multiplex PCR; TCRdb's version includes in-frame clones alone and lacks a portion of them. The sample has some 110,000 clones, approximately 89% seen once; the top ten hold around 20%. Comments on this clone: Antigen: not known.

Germline loops: CDR1 MNHNY, CDR2 SVGAGI (reference sequence). J lost 15 bases, V lost 5 bases, and 13 bases had no gene match. The CDR3 is made up of 13 amino acids. The rearrangement uses TRBV6-6 and TRBJ2-3; TRBD2 matches at 8 bases. This sequence originates from an adult in good health. Sequencing was performed on peripheral blood, taken on day 0 of AZD1222 vaccination. The CDR3 spells CASSEIPGTSNYF. The DNA for the CDR3 is TGTGCCAGCAGTGAGATACCCGGGACTAGTAATTATTTT.